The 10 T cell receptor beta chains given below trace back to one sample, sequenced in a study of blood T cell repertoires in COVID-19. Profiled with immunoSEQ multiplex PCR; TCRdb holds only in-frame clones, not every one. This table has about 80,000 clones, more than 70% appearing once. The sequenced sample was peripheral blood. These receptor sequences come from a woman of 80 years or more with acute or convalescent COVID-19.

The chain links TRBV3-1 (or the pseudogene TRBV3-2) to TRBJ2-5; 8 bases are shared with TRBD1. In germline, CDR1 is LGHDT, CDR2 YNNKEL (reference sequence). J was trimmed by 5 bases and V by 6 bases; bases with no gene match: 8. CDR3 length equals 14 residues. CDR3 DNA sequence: TGTGCCAGCAGGACAGGGGCATCTCGGGAGACCCAGTACTTC. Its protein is CASRTGASRETQYF.

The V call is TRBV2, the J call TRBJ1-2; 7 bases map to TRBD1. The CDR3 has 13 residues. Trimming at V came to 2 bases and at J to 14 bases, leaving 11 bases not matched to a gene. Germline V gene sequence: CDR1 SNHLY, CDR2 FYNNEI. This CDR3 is CASSESVWDRKTF. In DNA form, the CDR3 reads TGTGCCAGCAGTGAATCGGTCTGGGACAGAAAGACCTTC.

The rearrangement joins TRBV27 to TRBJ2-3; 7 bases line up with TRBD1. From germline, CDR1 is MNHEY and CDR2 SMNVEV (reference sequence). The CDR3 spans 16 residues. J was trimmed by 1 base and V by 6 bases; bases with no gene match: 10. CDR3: CASSRQTGAGTDTQYF. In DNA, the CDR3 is TGTGCCAGCAGCCGTCAAACAGGGGCCGGCACAGATACGCAGTATTTT.

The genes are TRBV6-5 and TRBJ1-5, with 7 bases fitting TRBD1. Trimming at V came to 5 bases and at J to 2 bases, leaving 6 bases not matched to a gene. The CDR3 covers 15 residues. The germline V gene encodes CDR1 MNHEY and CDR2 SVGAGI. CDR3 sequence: CASSPRQGRNQPQHF. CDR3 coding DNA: TGTGCCAGCAGTCCTCGACAGGGTCGCAATCAGCCCCAGCATTTT.

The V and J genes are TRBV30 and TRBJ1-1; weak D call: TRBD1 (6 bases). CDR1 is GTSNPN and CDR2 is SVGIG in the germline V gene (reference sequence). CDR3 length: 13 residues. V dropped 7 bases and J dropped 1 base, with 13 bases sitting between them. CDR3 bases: TGTGCCTACCGAACAGGGAGGAACACTGAAGCTTTCTTT. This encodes CAYRTGRNTEAFF.

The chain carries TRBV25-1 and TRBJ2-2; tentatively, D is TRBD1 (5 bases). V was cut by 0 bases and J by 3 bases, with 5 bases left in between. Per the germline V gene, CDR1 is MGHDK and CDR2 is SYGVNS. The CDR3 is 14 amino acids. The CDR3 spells CASSEYRDTGELFF. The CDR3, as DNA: TGTGCCAGCAGTGAATACAGGGACACCGGGGAGCTGTTTTTT.

The CDR3 sequence: CASSYSNRGTYF. In nucleotides, the CDR3 is TGTGCCAGCAGTTACTCGAACCGGGGGACTTACTTC. This sequence joins TRBV6-2 or TRBV6-3 and TRBJ2-7; D perhaps matches TRBD2 (6 bases). The CDR3 is 12 amino acids. Trimming shortened V by 0 bases and J by 13 bases, and 13 bases separated the two germline ends. Germline lookup yields CDR1 MNHEY and CDR2 SVGEGT.

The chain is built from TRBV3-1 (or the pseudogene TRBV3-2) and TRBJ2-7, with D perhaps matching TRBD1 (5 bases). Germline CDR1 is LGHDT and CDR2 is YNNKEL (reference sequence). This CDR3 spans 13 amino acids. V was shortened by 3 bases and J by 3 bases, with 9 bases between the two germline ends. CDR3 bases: TGTGCCAGCAGCCACCTAGACAGCTACGAGCAGTACTTC. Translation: CASSHLDSYEQYF.

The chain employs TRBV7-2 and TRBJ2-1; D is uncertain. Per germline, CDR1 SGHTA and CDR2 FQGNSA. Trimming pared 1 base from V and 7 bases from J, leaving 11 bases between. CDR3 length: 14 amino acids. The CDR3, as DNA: TGTGCCAGCAGCTTAGGTGGCAGCGCGAATGAGCAGTTCTTC. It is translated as CASSLGGSANEQFF.

The CDR3 bases are TGTGCCAGCAGCTTAAATGACTACAGCACAGATACGCAGTATTTT. Its protein is CASSLNDYSTDTQYF. V usage is TRBV7-2 and J usage is TRBJ2-3; D might be TRBD2 (5 bases). The CDR3 consists of 15 residues. The V gene's germline CDR1 is SGHTA and CDR2 FQGNSA. Trimming pared 2 bases from V and 0 bases from J, leaving 9 bases between.